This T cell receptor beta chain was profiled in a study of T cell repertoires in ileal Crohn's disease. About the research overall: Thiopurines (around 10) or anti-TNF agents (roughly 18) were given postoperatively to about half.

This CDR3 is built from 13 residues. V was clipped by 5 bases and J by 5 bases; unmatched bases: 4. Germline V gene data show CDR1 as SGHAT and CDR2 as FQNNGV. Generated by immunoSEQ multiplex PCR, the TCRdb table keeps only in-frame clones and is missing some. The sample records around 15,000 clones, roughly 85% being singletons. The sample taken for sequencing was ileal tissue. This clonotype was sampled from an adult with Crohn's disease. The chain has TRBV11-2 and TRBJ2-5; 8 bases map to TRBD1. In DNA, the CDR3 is TGTGCCAGCAGCCGACAGGGGAAGGAGACCCAGTACTTC. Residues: CASSRQGKETQYF.